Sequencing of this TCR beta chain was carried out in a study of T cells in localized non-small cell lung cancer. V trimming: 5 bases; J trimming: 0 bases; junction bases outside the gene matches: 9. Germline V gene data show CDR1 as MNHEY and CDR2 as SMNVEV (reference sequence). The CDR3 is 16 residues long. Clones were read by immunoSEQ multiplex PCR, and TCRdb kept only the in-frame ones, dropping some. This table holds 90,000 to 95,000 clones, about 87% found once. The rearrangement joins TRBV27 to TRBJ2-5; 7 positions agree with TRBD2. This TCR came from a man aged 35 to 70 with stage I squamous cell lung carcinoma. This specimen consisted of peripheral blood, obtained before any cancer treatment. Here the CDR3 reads CASSPTPRGDQETQYF. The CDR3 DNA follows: TGTGCCAGCAGTCCCACCCCACGGGGGGACCAAGAGACCCAGTACTTC.